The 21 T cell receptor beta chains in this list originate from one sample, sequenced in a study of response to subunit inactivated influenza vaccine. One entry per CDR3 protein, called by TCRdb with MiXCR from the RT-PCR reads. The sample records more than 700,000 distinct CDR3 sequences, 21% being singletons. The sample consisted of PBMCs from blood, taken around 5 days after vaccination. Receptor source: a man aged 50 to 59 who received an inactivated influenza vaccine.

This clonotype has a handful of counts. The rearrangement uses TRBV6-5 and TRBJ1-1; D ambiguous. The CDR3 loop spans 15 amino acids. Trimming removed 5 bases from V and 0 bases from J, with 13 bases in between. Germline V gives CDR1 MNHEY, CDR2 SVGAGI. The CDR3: CASSTYTGMNTEAFF. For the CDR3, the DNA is TGTGCCAGCAGTACTTACACGGGGATGAACACTGAAGCTTTCTTT.

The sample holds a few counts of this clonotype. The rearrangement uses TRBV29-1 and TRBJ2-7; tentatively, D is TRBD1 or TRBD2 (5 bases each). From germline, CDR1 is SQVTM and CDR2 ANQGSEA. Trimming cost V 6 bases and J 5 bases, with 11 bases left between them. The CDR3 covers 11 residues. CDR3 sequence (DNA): TGCAGCGTCCGCCGGGACCACGAGCAGTACTTC. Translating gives CSVRRDHEQYF.

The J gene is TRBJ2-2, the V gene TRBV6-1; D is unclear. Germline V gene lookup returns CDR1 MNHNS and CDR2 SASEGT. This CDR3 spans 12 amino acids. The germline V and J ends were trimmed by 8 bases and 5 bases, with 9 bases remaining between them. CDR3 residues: CASQKVTGELFF. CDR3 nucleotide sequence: TGTGCCAGCCAGAAAGTTACCGGGGAGCTGTTTTTT.

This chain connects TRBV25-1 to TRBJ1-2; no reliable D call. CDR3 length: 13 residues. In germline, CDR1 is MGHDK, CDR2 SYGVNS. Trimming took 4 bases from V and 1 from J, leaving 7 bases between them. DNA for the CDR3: TGTGCCAGCAGTGTAGACGGTAACTATGGCTACACCTTC. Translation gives CASSVDGNYGYTF.

The CDR3 DNA follows: TGTGCCACCAGTGATTCAGGGAGCCTGAACACTGAAGCTTTCTTT. It yields the protein CATSDSGSLNTEAFF. The J gene is TRBJ1-1, the V gene TRBV24-1, with D perhaps matching TRBD1 (5 bases). CDR3 length: 15 amino acids. V gave up 2 bases and J gave up 0 bases, with 9 bases separating them. The V gene's germline CDR1 is KGHDR and CDR2 SFDVKD.

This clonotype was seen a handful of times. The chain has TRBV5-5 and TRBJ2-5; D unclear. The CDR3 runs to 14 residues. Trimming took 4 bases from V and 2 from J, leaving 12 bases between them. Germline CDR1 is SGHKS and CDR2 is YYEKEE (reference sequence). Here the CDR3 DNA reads TGTGCCAGCAGCCCACCCCCAGAGCAAGAGACCCAGTACTTC. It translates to CASSPPPEQETQYF.

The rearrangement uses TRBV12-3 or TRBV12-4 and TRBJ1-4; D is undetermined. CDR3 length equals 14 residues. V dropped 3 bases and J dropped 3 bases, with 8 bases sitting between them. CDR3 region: CASSFPGSNEKLFF. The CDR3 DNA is TGTGCCAGCAGTTTTCCGGGGTCTAATGAAAAACTGTTTTTT.

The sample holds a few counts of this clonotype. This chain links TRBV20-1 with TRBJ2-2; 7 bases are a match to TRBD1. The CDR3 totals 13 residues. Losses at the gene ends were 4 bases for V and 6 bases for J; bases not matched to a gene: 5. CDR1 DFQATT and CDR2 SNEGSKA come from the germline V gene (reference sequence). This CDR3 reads CSAKGQGAGELFF. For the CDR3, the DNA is TGCAGTGCTAAGGGTCAGGGGGCCGGGGAGCTGTTTTTT.

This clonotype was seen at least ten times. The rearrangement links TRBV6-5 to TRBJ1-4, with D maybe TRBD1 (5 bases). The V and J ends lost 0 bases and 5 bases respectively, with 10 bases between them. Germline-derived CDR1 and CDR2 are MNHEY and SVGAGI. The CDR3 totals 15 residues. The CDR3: CASSYSGAANEKLFF. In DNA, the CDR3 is TGTGCCAGCAGTTACTCCGGGGCTGCGAATGAAAAACTGTTTTTT.

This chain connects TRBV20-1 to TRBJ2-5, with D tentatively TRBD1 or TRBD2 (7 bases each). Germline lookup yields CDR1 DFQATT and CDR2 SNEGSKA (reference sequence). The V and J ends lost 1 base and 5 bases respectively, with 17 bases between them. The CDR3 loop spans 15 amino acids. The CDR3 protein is CSARVPGGGPETQYF. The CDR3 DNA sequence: TGCAGTGCTAGAGTCCCAGGGGGGGGTCCCGAGACCCAGTACTTC.

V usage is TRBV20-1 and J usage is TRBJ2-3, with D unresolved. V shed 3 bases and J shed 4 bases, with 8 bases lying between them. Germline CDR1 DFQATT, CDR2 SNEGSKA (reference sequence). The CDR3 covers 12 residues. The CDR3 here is CSASEEADTQYF. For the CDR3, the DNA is TGCAGTGCTAGTGAAGAGGCAGATACGCAGTATTTT.

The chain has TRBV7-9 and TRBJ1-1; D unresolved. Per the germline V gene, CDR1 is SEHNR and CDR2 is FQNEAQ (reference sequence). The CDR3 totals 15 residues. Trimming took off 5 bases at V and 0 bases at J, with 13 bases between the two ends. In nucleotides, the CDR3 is TGTGCCAGCAGCCCGGACGGTATCATGAACACTGAAGCTTTCTTT. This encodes CASSPDGIMNTEAFF.

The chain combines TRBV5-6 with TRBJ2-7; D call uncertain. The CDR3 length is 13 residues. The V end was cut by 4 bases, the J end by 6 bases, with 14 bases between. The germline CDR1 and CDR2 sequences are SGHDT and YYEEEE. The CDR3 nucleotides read TGTGCCAGCAGCCCGACCAAAGGAGTCGAGCAGTACTTC. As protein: CASSPTKGVEQYF.

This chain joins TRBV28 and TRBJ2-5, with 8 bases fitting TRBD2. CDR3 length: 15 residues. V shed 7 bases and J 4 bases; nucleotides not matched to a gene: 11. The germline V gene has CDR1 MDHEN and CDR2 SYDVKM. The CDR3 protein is CASTHEAGATETQYF. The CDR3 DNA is TGTGCCAGCACCCATGAAGCGGGAGCGACAGAGACCCAGTACTTC. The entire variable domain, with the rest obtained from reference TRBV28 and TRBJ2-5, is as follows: DVKVTQSSRYLVKRTGEKVFLECVQDMDHENMFWYRQDPGLGLRLIYFSYDVKMKEKGDIPEGYSVSREKKERFSLILESASTNQTSMYLCASTHEAGATETQYFGPGTRLLVL.

As DNA, the CDR3 is TGTGCCAGCAGTATGGGACTAGCGGAAGAGACCCAGTACTTC. Translating gives CASSMGLAEETQYF. The gene calls are TRBV28 and TRBJ2-5; 11 bases are a match to TRBD2. V gave up 5 bases and J gave up 3 bases; unmatched junction bases: 2. Germline V CDR1 and CDR2: MDHEN, SYDVKM. The CDR3 has 14 amino acids.

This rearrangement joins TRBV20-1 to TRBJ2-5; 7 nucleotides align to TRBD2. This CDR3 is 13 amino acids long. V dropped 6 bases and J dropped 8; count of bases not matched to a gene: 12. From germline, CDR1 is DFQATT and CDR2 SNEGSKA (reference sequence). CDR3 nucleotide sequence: TGCAGTGCGCAGACTAGCCCCCAAGGAACCCAGTACTTC. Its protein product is CSAQTSPQGTQYF.

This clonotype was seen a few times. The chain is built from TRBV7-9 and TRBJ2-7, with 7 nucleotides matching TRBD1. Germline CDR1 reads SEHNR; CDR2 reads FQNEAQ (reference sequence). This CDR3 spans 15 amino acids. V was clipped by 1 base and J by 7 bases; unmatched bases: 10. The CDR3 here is CASSLDTGALGEQYF. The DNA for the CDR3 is TGTGCCAGCAGCTTAGACACAGGGGCGTTGGGGGAGCAGTACTTC.

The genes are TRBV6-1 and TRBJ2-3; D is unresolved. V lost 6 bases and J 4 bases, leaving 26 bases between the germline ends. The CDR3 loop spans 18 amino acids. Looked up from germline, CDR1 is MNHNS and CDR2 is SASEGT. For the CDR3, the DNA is TGTGCCAGCAGCCGACGGGCAAATACTCGGGCGGTGGCAGATACGCAGTATTTT. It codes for CASSRRANTRAVADTQYF.

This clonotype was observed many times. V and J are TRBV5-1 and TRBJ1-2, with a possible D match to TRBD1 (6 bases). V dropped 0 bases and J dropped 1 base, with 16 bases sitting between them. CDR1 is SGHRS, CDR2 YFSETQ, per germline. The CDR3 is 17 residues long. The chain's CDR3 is CASSLAAGDVLNYGYTF. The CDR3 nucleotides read TGCGCCAGCAGCTTGGCGGCAGGGGACGTACTTAACTATGGCTACACCTTC.

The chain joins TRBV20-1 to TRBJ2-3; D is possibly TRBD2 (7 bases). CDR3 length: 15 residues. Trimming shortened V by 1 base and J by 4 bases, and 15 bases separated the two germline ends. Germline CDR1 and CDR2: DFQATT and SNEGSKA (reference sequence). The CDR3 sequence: CSARGWGGGADTQYF. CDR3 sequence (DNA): TGCAGTGCTAGAGGATGGGGGGGGGGCGCAGATACGCAGTATTTT.

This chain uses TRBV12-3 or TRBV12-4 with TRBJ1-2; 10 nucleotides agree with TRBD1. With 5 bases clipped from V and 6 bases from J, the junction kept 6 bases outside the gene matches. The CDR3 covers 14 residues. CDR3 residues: CASSAGQGSDGYTF. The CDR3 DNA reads TGTGCCAGCAGTGCGGGACAGGGGAGTGATGGCTACACCTTC.